This TCR beta chain derives from a study of beta chain features in type 1 diabetes. Study conclusions and caveats: Sequencing used cDNA, and cells with high TCR expression could therefore be over-represented. VDJ junctions in type 1 diabetes patients carried more deletions and fewer insertions.

Turning to this clone: Its antigen remains unknown.

Germline V gene data show CDR1 as GTSNPN and CDR2 as SVGIG (reference sequence). The V segment lost 1 base and the J segment 4 bases; nucleotides outside the gene matches: 11. The CDR3 runs to 16 residues. TCRB transcripts that were expressed got sequenced, as all of the isolated RNA had been reverse transcribed. TCRdb's copy holds only in-frame clones and misses some; the assay was immunoSEQ multiplex PCR. The repertoire includes roughly 150,000 clones, around 10% of them detected once, and over 2% sits in the top ten. Specimen: central memory CD4+ T cells from blood. V gene TRBV30 combines with J gene TRBJ1-2, with 8 bases aligning to TRBD1. This receptor was obtained from a young man in good health. In DNA form, the CDR3 reads TGTGCCTGGAGTGCCCTTGGACAGGGAACCTCCTATGGCTACACCTTC. It encodes CAWSALGQGTSYGYTF.